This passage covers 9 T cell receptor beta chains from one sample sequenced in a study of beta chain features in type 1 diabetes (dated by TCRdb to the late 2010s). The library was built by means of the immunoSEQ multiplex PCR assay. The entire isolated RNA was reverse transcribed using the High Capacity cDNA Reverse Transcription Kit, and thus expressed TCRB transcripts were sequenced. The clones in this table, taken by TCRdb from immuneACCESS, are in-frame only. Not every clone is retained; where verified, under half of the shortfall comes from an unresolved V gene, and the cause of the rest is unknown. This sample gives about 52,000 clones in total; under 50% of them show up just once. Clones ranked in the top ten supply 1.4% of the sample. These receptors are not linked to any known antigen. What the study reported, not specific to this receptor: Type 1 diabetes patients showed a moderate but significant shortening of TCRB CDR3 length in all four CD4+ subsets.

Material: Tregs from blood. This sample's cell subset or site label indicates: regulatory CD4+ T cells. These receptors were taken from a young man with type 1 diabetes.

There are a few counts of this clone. The DNA of the CDR3 is TGTGCCAGCAGTTCCGGACAGGGCAAAAACATTCAGTACTTC. As protein: CASSSGQGKNIQYF. The chain recombines TRBV28 with TRBJ2-4, with 8 bases aligning to TRBD1. From germline, CDR1 is MDHEN and CDR2 SYDVKM. CDR3 length equals 14 residues. Losses at the gene ends were 4 bases for V and 3 bases for J; bases not matched to a gene: 2.

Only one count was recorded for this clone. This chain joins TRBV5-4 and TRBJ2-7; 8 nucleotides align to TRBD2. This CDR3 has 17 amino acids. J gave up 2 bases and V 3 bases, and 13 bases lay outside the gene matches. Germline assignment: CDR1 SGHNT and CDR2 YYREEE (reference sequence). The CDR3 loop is CASSSSGGEGITYEQYF. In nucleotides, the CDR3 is TGTGCCAGCAGCTCAAGCGGGGGAGAGGGAATTACCTACGAGCAGTACTTC. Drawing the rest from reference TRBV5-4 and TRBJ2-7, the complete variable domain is ETGVTQSPTHLIKTRGQQVTLRCSSQSGHNTVSWYQQALGQGPQFIFQYYREEENGRGNFPPRFSGLQFPNYSSELNVNALELDDSALYLCASSSSGGEGITYEQYFGPGTRLTVT.

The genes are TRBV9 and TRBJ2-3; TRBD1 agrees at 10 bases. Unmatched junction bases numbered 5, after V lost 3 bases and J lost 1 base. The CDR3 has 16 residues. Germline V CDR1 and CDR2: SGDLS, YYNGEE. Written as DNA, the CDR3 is TGTGCCAGCAGCGCCCGACAGGGGGCAGGCACAGATACGCAGTATTTT. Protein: CASSARQGAGTDTQYF.

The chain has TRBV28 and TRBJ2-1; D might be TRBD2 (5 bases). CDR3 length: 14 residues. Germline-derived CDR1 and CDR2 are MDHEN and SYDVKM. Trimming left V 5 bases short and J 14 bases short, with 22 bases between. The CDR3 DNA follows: TGTGCCAGCAGTCTTCCTCTTACTAGTTATCTGGAGTTCTTC. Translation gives CASSLPLTSYLEFF.

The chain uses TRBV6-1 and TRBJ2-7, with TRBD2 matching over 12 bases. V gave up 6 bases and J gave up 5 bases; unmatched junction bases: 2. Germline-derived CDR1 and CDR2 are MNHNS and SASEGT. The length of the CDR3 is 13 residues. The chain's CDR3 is CASRLAGGHEQYF. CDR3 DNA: TGTGCCAGCAGACTAGCGGGAGGCCACGAGCAGTACTTC.

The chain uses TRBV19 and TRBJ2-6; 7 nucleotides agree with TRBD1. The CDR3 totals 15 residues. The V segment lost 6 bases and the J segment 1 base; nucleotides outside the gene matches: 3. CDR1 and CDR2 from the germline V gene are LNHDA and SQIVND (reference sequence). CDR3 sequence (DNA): TGTGCCAGTAGCCAGGGACAGTCTGGGGCCAACGTCCTGACTTTC. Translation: CASSQGQSGANVLTF.

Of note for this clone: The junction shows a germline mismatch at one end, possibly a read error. The CDR3 bases are TGTGCCAGCAGCACCGTAGATGGGACAACTCCATCTTTC. This encodes CASSTVDGTTPSF. The V and J genes are TRBV7-2 and TRBJ1-2; perhaps TRBD1 as D (6 bases). Germline assignment: CDR1 SGHTA and CDR2 FQGNSA. CDR3 length equals 13 residues.

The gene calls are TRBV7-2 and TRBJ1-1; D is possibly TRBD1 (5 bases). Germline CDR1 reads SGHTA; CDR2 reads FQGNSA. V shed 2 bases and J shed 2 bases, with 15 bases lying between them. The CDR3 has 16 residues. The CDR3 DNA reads TGTGCCAGCAGCTTAAGGGGTAATCAGGGTAACACTGAAGCTTTCTTT. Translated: CASSLRGNQGNTEAFF.

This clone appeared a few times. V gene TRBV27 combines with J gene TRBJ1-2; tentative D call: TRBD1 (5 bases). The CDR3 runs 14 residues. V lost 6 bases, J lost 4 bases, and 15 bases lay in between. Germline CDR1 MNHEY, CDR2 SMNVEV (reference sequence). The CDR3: CASRAGFRSYGYTF. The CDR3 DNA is TGTGCCAGCAGAGCAGGGTTCCGTTCCTATGGCTACACCTTC.